The present T cell receptor beta chain was sequenced within a study of molecular identifiers for immune sequencing clone quantification (dated by TCRdb to 2016 to 2018). Concerning the study at large: For a replicate experiment, the RNA from either about 20,000 or 100,000 naive CD8 T cells was divided into five aliquots, and four of those aliquots went on to sequencing. This methods study benchmarked molecular-identifier clustering-based TCR repertoire sequencing (MIDCIRS) and TCR RNA copy counting, using CD8 T cells to do so. What the authors observed across the whole study: Modeling indicated approximately 3.1 TCR RNA copies recovered per cell, compared with 9.5 to 10 by digital PCR, which implies a capture efficiency of approximately 31%. Naive libraries contained spiked-in Jurkat TCR RNA (roughly 10 copies' worth), which is not part of the donor repertoire. Even against a background of about 960,000 naive CD8 T cells, spiked-in Jurkat TCR RNA amounting to a single cell's worth was reported to be detectable. When barcode sub-clustering was not used, chimeric consensus sequences inflated TCR diversity, with chimeras reaching as high as 47%. Highly expanded clone sizes could be underestimated if identical TCR molecules share a barcode. In CMV-specific effector cells, clones with more than 20 RNA copies accounted for over 97% of molecules, whereas in naive cells such clones accounted for under 1%.

Receptor amplification or capture employed PCR. The sequencer was an Illumina HiSeq 4000. Bulk TCR libraries were generated as previously described, with the TCR primers listed in Table S5 used. The Qiagen AllPrep DNA/RNA kit was used to purify total RNA. Before analysis, reads from multiple sequencing runs of the same library were pooled. In the original analysis: Reads were retained only if their TCR constant sequence matched exactly, and those retained reads were trimmed to 150 nt and grouped according to their 12-nt molecular barcodes. Reads inside each barcode group were sub-clustered using a 15% Levenshtein threshold, and a quality-weighted consensus sequence was constructed for each RNA molecule. Non-functional sequences were discarded, and so were lower-count sequences lying one edit away from another sequence. Based on fitting two negative binomial distributions, any barcode sub-cluster with under 20% of the maximum read count was discarded. Clones were called with MiXCR by TCRdb after fastp trimmed the public reads at Q25, and only in-frame beta chains were retained. For every CDR3 protein sequence, its rows merge into one entry that carries the most common genes and DNA. The V and J calls follow TCRdb's processing rather than the paper's. The sample table lists some 320,000 distinct CDR3 sequences, about 21% of them with a count of one. The ten largest make up more than 0.8% of the sample.

CDR1 and CDR2 (SQVTM, ANQGSEA) derive from the germline V gene. The CDR3 numbers 15 residues from cysteine through phenylalanine. The only DNA kept is the CDR3, 45 bases in frame from the first base. V is shortened by 0 bases, J by 3 bases, and the region joining them spans 14 bases. Libraries of naive CD8 T cells were built from anywhere between roughly 17,000 and 1,100,000 sorted cells, with 10%, 30% or 50% of the purified RNA used. On a BD FACSAria II, naive CD8 T cells were FACS-sorted as CD8+CD4-CCR7+CD45RA+ and collected into RLT Plus buffer. To test detection sensitivity, Jurkat RNA equal to around 11 TCR copies was added to samples of roughly 18,000-1,100,000 naive CD8 T cells. CD8 T cells were enriched with RosetteSep CD8+ T Cell Enrichment Cocktail and Ficoll-Paque, followed by ACK red cell lysis. This clonotype has a count of ten or more. Its recognized antigen is unknown. Per-base qualities were not stored, and no clone one base away is much larger.

Material for sequencing was naive CD8+ T cells from blood, with Jurkat cell RNA spiked in. This sample's cell subset or site label indicates: FACS-sorted CD8+CD4-CCR7+CD45RA+ naive T cells. In this chain, TRBV29-1 is recombined with TRBJ1-1, with no confident D gene call. The origin of this receptor is a human donor in good health. Some libraries in this study had Jurkat cell RNA spiked in. The DNA sequence reads TGCAGCGTTGAAGATCTGGGGAGGTTTGACACTGAAGCTTTCTTT. Its protein product is CSVEDLGRFDTEAFF.